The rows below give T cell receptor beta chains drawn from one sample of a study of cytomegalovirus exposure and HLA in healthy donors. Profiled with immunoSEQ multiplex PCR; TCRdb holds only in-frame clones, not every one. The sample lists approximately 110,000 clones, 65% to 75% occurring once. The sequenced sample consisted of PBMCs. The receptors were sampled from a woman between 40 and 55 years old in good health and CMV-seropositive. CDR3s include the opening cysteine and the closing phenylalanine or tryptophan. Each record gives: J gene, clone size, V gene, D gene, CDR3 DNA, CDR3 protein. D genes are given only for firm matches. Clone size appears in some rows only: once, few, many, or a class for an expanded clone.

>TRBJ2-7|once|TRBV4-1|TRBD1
TGCGCCAGCAACCAATTAACAGGGGGCTATCGAGAGCAGTACTTC
CASNQLTGGYREQYF
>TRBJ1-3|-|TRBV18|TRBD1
TGTGCCAGCTCACCCCAAGGGACAGGGGTCGGAGACACCATATATTTT
CASSPQGTGVGDTIYF
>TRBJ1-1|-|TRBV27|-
TGTGCCAGCAGTTCCCCCGGGGTGGGGGCGAAAGCTTTCTTT
CASSSPGVGAKAFF
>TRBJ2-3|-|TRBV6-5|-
TGTGCCAGCAGTTACCGTAGCGGTACCACAGATACGCAGTATTTT
CASSYRSGTTDTQYF
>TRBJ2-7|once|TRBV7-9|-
TGTGCCAGCAGCCCAAGCTACGACGAGCAGTACTTC
CASSPSYDEQYF
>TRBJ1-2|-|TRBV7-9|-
TGTGCCAGCAGCTTAGCTACCGGGGTAAACTATGGCTACACCTTC
CASSLATGVNYGYTF
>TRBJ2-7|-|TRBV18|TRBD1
TGTGCCAGCTCACCGTTCGGGACAGGGACCTCCTACGAGCAGTACTTC
CASSPFGTGTSYEQYF
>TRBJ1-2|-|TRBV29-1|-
TGCAGCGTTGTGGCAGGGGTGGATTATGGCTACACCTTC
CSVVAGVDYGYTF
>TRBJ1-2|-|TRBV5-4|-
TGTGCCAGCAGCTGGGGACAACAGGGATCTAACTATGGCTACACCTTC
CASSWGQQGSNYGYTF
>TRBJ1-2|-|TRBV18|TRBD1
TGTGCCAGCTCACCATTCGGGACAGCTAACTATGGCTACACCTTC
CASSPFGTANYGYTF
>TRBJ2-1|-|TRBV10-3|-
TGTGCCATCAGTGAGATTACAGGGTCCTACAGTGAGCAGTTCTTC
CAISEITGSYSEQFF
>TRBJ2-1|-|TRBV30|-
TGTGCCTCCAGGGGTAGCAATGAGCAGTTCTTC
CASRGSNEQFF
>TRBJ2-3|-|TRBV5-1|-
TGCGCCAGCAGCTATCCTATAGCGGACAGCACAGATACGCAGTATTTT
CASSYPIADSTDTQYF
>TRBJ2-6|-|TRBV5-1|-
TGCGCCAGCAGCTTGTACCCCCCGGGCTCTGGGGCCAACGTCCTGACTTTC
CASSLYPPGSGANVLTF
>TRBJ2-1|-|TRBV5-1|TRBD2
TGCGCCAGCAGCTTGGTACTCGGACTAGAATCCACCAATGAGCAGTTCTTC
CASSLVLGLESTNEQFF
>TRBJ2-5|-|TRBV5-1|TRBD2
TGCGCCAGCAGCTTGGAAGCGGGGGGGCCCCAAGAGACCCAGTACTTC
CASSLEAGGPQETQYF
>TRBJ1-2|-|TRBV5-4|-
TGTGCCAGCAGCGGCACGCAGGGGACGGCCTATGGCTACACCTTC
CASSGTQGTAYGYTF
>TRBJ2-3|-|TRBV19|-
TGTGCCAGTAGTATAGGGCGGGCACCTGATACGCAGTATTTT
CASSIGRAPDTQYF
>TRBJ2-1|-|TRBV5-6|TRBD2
TGTGCCAGCAGCTTGGCCTCAGCGGGGCCTACCTACAATGAGCAGTTCTTC
CASSLASAGPTYNEQFF
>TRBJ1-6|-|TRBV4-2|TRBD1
TGTGCCAGCAGCCGGACAGGGGGTTCACCCCTCCACTTT
CASSRTGGSPLHF
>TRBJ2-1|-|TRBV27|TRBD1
TGTGCCAGCAGTTTAAACAGGGGTAGGGGCAATGAGCAGTTCTTC
CASSLNRGRGNEQFF
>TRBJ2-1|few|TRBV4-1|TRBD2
TGCGCCAGCAGCCCTGGACTAGCGGGAGTGCGGTACAATGAGCAGTTCTTC
CASSPGLAGVRYNEQFF
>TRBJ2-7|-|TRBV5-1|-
TGCGCCAGCAGCTTGGATACAGGCCCACTCTACGAGCAGTACTTC
CASSLDTGPLYEQYF
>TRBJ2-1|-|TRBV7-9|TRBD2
TGTTCCAACAGCTTAGCGCGATTAGCGGGAGAAACTACCTACAATGAGCAGTTCTTC
CSNSLARLAGETTYNEQFF
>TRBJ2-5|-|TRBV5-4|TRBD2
TGTGCCAGCAGCTCGCGGGGGGGCGGGGAGACCCAGTACTTC
CASSSRGGGETQYF
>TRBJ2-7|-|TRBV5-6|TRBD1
TGTGCCAGCAGCCGGGACAGGGACCACGAGCAGTACTTC
CASSRDRDHEQYF